This passage covers 27 T cell receptor beta chains from one sample sequenced in a study of T-cell memory formation after mild COVID-19. TCRdb recomputed calls from the 5' RACE reads with MiXCR, one row per CDR3 protein. The sample shows hundreds of thousands of distinct CDR3 sequences, less than 25% of them seen only once. Sequencing used PBMCs or a T cell subset sorted from them (not recorded which). These receptors came from an adult woman who had mild COVID-19 (a few samples of this study predate the infection). Cell type and time point are not known.

This rearrangement joins TRBV7-9 to TRBJ2-7, with a weak D call TRBD1 (6 bases). The CDR3 consists of 12 residues. V lost 5 bases and J 4 bases, leaving 9 bases between the germline ends. Germline-derived CDR1 and CDR2 are SEHNR and FQNEAQ (reference sequence). The chain's CDR3 is CASSKTGYEQYF. CDR3 bases: TGTGCCAGCAGCAAGACAGGATACGAGCAGTACTTC.

The genes are TRBV7-7 and TRBJ2-7; perhaps TRBD2 as D (6 bases). CDR1 and CDR2 from the germline V gene are SSHAT and FNYEAQ (reference sequence). The CDR3 runs 14 residues. Trimming took 3 bases from V and 6 from J, leaving 15 bases between them. This chain's CDR3 is CASSFGPRGTEQYF. The CDR3, as DNA: TGTGCCAGCAGCTTTGGGCCCCGGGGGACCGAGCAGTACTTC.

V and J are TRBV20-1 and TRBJ2-5, with D possibly being TRBD2 (6 bases). CDR1 is DFQATT and CDR2 is SNEGSKA in the germline V gene (reference sequence). The CDR3 totals 15 residues. V was clipped by 0 bases and J by 4 bases, with 15 bases between them. CDR3 protein: CSARDQEGGGETQYF. The CDR3 nucleotides read TGCAGTGCTAGAGATCAGGAGGGAGGAGGAGAGACCCAGTACTTC.

CDR3: CASSAGTGTGELFF. CDR3 DNA sequence: TGTGCCAGCAGCGCAGGGACAGGCACCGGGGAGCTGTTTTTT. V gene TRBV11-2 combines with J gene TRBJ2-2; 8 bases are a match to TRBD1. This CDR3 is 14 amino acids long. V was clipped by 5 bases and J by 4 bases; unmatched bases: 3. Looked up from germline, CDR1 is SGHAT and CDR2 is FQNNGV. The full variable domain, with the rest looked up from reference TRBV11-2 and TRBJ2-2, is EAGVAQSPRYKIIEKRQSVAFWCNPISGHATLYWYQQILGQGPKLLIQFQNNGVVDDSQLPKDRFSAERLKGVDSTLKIQPAKLEDSAVYLCASSAGTGTGELFFGEGSRLTVL.

The rearrangement links TRBV5-5 to TRBJ1-3; D gene ambiguous. V lost 7 bases, J lost 3 bases, and 26 bases lay in between. Germline values: CDR1 SGHKS, CDR2 YYEKEE (reference sequence). The CDR3 consists of 18 residues. CDR3 loop: CASHRRLGEGFVGNTIYF. The CDR3 DNA sequence: TGTGCCAGCCACCGAAGACTTGGAGAGGGCTTCGTTGGAAACACCATATATTTT.

The chain has TRBV7-8 and TRBJ2-1; 11 bases match TRBD2. This CDR3 has 17 amino acids. V dropped 3 bases and J dropped 0; count of bases not matched to a gene: 4. CDR1 is SGHVS, CDR2 FQNEAQ, per germline. In DNA form, the CDR3 reads TGTGCCAGCAGCTTTAGCGGGGGGGCTAGCTCCTACAATGAGCAGTTCTTC. Protein: CASSFSGGASSYNEQFF.

V and J are TRBV7-2 and TRBJ1-3; D possibly corresponds to TRBD1 (5 bases). Looked up from germline, CDR1 is SGHTA and CDR2 is FQGNSA. This CDR3 is built from 16 residues. V dropped 3 bases and J dropped 0 bases, with 12 bases sitting between them. CDR3 residues: CASSFTGTASGNTIYF. As DNA, the CDR3 is TGTGCCAGCAGCTTCACCGGGACGGCCTCTGGAAACACCATATATTTT.

This clonotype occurred a few times. The chain is built from TRBV12-3 or TRBV12-4 and TRBJ2-2, with 11 bases aligning to TRBD1. Trimming took 5 bases from V and 6 from J; bases not matched to a gene: 14. CDR3 length equals 18 residues. DNA for the CDR3: TGTGCCAGCAGTCCTACCCCCGGGACAGGGGGGCGCGCCGGGGAGCTGTTTTTT. Amino acids: CASSPTPGTGGRAGELFF.

The CDR3 DNA sequence: TGTGCCAGCAGCCAAGAAGGTACAGGGGGGGATGAGCAGTTCTTC. It codes for CASSQEGTGGDEQFF. The rearrangement links TRBV4-2 to TRBJ2-1; D is possibly TRBD1 (8 bases). CDR3 length equals 15 residues. The V end lost 0 bases, the J end lost 8 bases, and 14 bases lay between the germline ends. Looked up from germline, CDR1 is LGHNA and CDR2 is YNFKEQ.

This clonotype was counted only a few times. J is TRBJ1-6 and V is TRBV30; perhaps TRBD1 as D (6 bases). V lost 0 bases and J lost 10, with 13 bases in between. This CDR3 is built from 14 residues. Looked up from germline, CDR1 is GTSNPN and CDR2 is SVGIG (reference sequence). This CDR3 is CAWSVGGGRSPLHF. CDR3 nucleotides: TGTGCCTGGAGTGTAGGAGGGGGGAGATCACCCCTCCACTTT. Complete variable domain (other parts from reference TRBV30 and TRBJ1-6): SQTIHQWPATLVQPVGSPLSLECTVEGTSNPNLYWYRQAAGRGLQLLFYSVGIGQISSEVPQNLSASRPQDRQFILSSKKLLLSDSGFYLCAWSVGGGRSPLHFGNGTRLTVT.

The gene calls are TRBV5-1 and TRBJ1-6; D not resolved. Germline V gene data show CDR1 as SGHRS and CDR2 as YFSETQ. The CDR3 extends over 15 amino acids. The ends were cut back, 5 bases at V and 1 base at J, with 10 bases in the middle. As DNA, the CDR3 is TGCGCCAGCAGGACGGAATTGTCCTATAATTCACCCCTCCACTTT. This codes for CASRTELSYNSPLHF.

This clonotype has a handful of counts. This chain connects TRBV7-8 to TRBJ2-3; 10 bases are a match to TRBD1. CDR1 and CDR2 from the germline V gene are SGHVS and FQNEAQ. V dropped 0 bases and J dropped 4; count of bases not matched to a gene: 4. This CDR3 has 16 amino acids. In nucleotides, the CDR3 is TGTGCCAGCAGCTTAGCGCGGGGACAGGGGCCAGATACGCAGTATTTT. Amino acid sequence: CASSLARGQGPDTQYF.

The chain is built from TRBV6-1 and TRBJ2-5, with D perhaps being TRBD1 or TRBD2 (7 bases each). The CDR3 is 15 amino acids. With 3 bases removed from V and 1 base from J, the gap between germline ends came to 12 bases. Germline CDR1 reads MNHNS; CDR2 reads SASEGT. CDR3 sequence reads: CASSEQGGTQETQYF. The CDR3 region has the DNA TGTGCCAGCAGTGAGCAGGGGGGGACCCAAGAGACCCAGTACTTC.

This clonotype occurred many times. CDR3 in amino acids: CASSLRGTSPKGHEQYF. The CDR3 nucleotides read TGTGCCAGCAGCTTAAGGGGGACTAGCCCGAAAGGTCACGAGCAGTACTTC. This chain links TRBV7-2 with TRBJ2-7, with 9 bases identical to TRBD2. Germline loops: CDR1 SGHTA, CDR2 FQGNSA. V gave up 2 bases and J gave up 5 bases; unmatched junction bases: 13. This CDR3 has 17 residues.

The chain combines TRBV29-1 with TRBJ1-2; no reliable D call. With 7 bases removed from V and 2 bases from J, the gap between germline ends came to 17 bases. The CDR3 has 14 residues. Looked up from germline, CDR1 is SQVTM and CDR2 is ANQGSEA. CDR3: CSALLLSGNYGYTF. CDR3 in DNA: TGCAGCGCCCTCCTGTTGAGCGGGAACTATGGCTACACCTTC.

This clonotype is a singleton in its sample. The chain has TRBV7-2 and TRBJ2-3; D is uncertain. This CDR3 is 14 amino acids long. The germline V gene encodes CDR1 SGHTA and CDR2 FQGNSA. V lost 3 bases and J lost 1, with 8 bases in between. For the CDR3, the DNA is TGTGCCAGCAGCTTCAGCTTCCGCACAGATACGCAGTATTTT. Its translation is CASSFSFRTDTQYF.

This clonotype was counted a few times. V gene TRBV24-1 combines with J gene TRBJ1-1, with D possibly being TRBD1 (5 bases). Per germline, CDR1 KGHDR and CDR2 SFDVKD. Deletions cut 0 bases from V and 6 bases from J, with 7 bases between. The CDR3 covers 13 residues. The CDR3 DNA reads as TGTGCCACCAGTGATTTGCCAGGGTCTGAAGCTTTCTTT. Translating it yields CATSDLPGSEAFF.

This sequence joins TRBV2 and TRBJ2-1; 11 bases map to TRBD2. V dropped 4 bases and J dropped 4; count of bases not matched to a gene: 3. Germline CDR1 is SNHLY and CDR2 is FYNNEI. CDR3 length equals 15 residues. The CDR3 sequence is CASSVAGGLYNEQFF. The CDR3 DNA follows: TGTGCCAGCAGTGTAGCGGGGGGGCTATACAATGAGCAGTTCTTC. The variable domain in full, with the rest retrieved from reference TRBV2 and TRBJ2-1, is EPEVTQTPSHQVTQMGQEVILRCVPISNHLYFYWYRQILGQKVEFLVSFYNNEISEKSEIFDDQFSVERPDGSNFTLKIRSTKLEDSAMYFCASSVAGGLYNEQFFGPGTRLTVL.

Only a few counts were recorded for this clonotype. The chain joins TRBV21-1 to TRBJ2-3; the table's D call of TRBD1 was not tested on the DNA. TRBV21-1 is tagged as a pseudogene. The CDR3 has 12 amino acids. CDR3 residues: CASSQGADTQYF. The CDR3 DNA reads TGTGCCAGCAGCCAGGGGGCTGATACGCAGTATTTT.

The chain joins TRBV11-2 to TRBJ2-1, with D possibly TRBD2 on 7 matching bases. The CDR3 consists of 16 residues. Germline V gene data show CDR1 as SGHAT and CDR2 as FQNNGV. V was cut by 7 bases and J by 8 bases, with 24 bases left in between. CDR3: CASTSPGEGGWDEQFF. The CDR3 DNA reads as TGTGCCAGCACCTCTCCGGGGGAGGGGGGCTGGGATGAGCAGTTCTTC.

The sample holds a few counts of this clonotype. The chain joins TRBV3-1 to TRBJ1-1, with no clear D. The V end lost 4 bases, the J end lost 6 bases, and 18 bases lay between the germline ends. The CDR3 spans 15 residues. Germline V gives CDR1 LGHDT, CDR2 YNNKEL (reference sequence). CDR3 protein: CASSLMGNSGSEAFF. The CDR3 nucleotides are TGTGCCAGCAGCCTTATGGGTAACTCGGGATCTGAAGCTTTCTTT.

The chain links TRBV7-3 to TRBJ1-2; the match to TRBD1 covers 7 bases. The J segment lost 1 base and the V segment lost 2 bases, leaving 10 bases of the junction unmatched. This CDR3 contains 17 residues. Germline assignment: CDR1 SGHTA and CDR2 FQGTGA. CDR3 sequence: CASSLDISTGFNYGYTF. CDR3 nucleotides: TGTGCCAGCAGCTTAGATATCTCGACAGGGTTTAACTATGGCTACACCTTC.

This chain connects TRBV5-1 to TRBJ2-3; unclear D gene. The CDR3 consists of 15 residues. The germline V gene has CDR1 SGHRS and CDR2 YFSETQ. Trimming pared 1 base from V and 4 bases from J, leaving 13 bases between. CDR3 sequence: CASSLTPPRADTQYF. Written as DNA, the CDR3 is TGCGCCAGCAGCTTGACCCCCCCCCGGGCAGATACGCAGTATTTT.

The rearrangement links TRBV2 to TRBJ2-6; D is perhaps TRBD2 (5 bases). Germline V lookup: CDR1 SNHLY, CDR2 FYNNEI. Trimming took 8 bases from V and 0 from J, leaving 11 bases between them. The length of the CDR3 is 15 residues. CDR3 in DNA: TGTGCCAGCCGAAGCGGCACCTCTGGGGCCAACGTCCTGACTTTC. Its translation is CASRSGTSGANVLTF.

This clonotype was observed a handful of times. This rearrangement joins TRBV15 to TRBJ2-1; a possible D gene is TRBD2 (5 bases). Germline V gives CDR1 LNHNV, CDR2 YYDKDF (reference sequence). V was shortened by 9 bases and J by 4 bases, with 10 bases between the two germline ends. The CDR3 is 12 amino acids. CDR3 residues: CATGGGYNEQFF. The CDR3 nucleotides are TGTGCCACAGGTGGAGGATACAATGAGCAGTTCTTC.

The chain recombines TRBV6-5 with TRBJ1-3; unclear D gene. Trimming shortened V by 6 bases and J by 4 bases, and 4 bases separated the two germline ends. The CDR3 sequence is 11 residues long. Germline CDR1 and CDR2: MNHEY and SVGAGI. The CDR3 here is CASSKGNTIYF. The CDR3 region has the DNA TGTGCCAGCAGCAAGGGAAACACCATATATTTT.

This clonotype was counted a few times. The genes are TRBV24-1 and TRBJ1-2, with TRBD1 matching over 7 bases. The CDR3 loop spans 14 amino acids. Trimming cost V 7 bases and J 5 bases; bases outside gene matches: 9. Per germline, CDR1 KGHDR and CDR2 SFDVKD. CDR3 protein: CATRGSGTDYGYTF. The DNA of the CDR3 is TGTGCCACCAGGGGCAGTGGGACAGATTATGGCTACACCTTC.